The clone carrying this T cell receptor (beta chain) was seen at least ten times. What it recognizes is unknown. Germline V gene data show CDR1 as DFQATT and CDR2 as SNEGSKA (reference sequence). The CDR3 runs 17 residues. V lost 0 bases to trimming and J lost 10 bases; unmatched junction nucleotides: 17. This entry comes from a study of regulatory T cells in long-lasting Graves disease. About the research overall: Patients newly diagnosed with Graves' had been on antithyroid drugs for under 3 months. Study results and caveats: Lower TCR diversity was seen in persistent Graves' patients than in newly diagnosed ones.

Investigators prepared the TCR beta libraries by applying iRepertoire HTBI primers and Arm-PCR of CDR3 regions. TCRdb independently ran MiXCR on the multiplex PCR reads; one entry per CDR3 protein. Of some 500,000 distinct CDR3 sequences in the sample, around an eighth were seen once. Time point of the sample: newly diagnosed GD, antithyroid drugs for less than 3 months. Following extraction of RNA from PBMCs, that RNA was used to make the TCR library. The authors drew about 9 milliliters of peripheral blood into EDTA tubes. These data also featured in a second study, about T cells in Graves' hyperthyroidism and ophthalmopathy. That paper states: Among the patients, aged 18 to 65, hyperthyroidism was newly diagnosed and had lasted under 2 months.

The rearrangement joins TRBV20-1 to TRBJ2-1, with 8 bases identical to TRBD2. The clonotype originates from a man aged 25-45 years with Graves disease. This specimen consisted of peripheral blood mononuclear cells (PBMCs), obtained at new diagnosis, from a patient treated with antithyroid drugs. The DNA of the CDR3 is TGCAGTGCTAGAGATCTCCCAACTAGCGGCCCAAAGGACGAGCAGTTCTTC. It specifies CSARDLPTSGPKDEQFF.